This T cell receptor beta chain was sequenced for a study of a mutant IDH1 vaccine in newly diagnosed glioma. In the study overall: First vaccine doses came 4-6 weeks after radiotherapy alone, or with temozolomide cycles. Week 35 brought visit V12, which was followed by visit V13 at week 47. General study points: Among all patients, vaccine-induced immune responses occurred in 85% to 95%.

The count of this clone is one. The antigen remains undetermined. Time point here: week 35, safety follow-up. Topical imiquimod was applied with each vaccine dose, which held 300 ug of mutant IDH1 20-mer peptide. Produced via immunoSEQ multiplex PCR; TCRdb's table is partial and in-frame only. The repertoire includes tens of thousands of clones, roughly 81% of them detected once, and 5% to 7% sits in the top ten. The germline CDR1 and CDR2 sequences are KGHSH and LQKENI. This CDR3 is built from 14 residues. Trimming removed 0 bases at V and 8 bases at J, with 13 bases between. The chain uses TRBV18 and TRBJ1-2, with D unresolved. Sequenced here: PBMCs, sampled from a glioma patient whose treatment included an IDH1 peptide vaccine. The clonotype was recovered from a man aged 40-55 years with glioma. In nucleotides, the CDR3 is TGTGCCAGCTCACCACCGGGGAATCGGGAGGGCTACACCTTC. It encodes CASSPPGNREGYTF.